This T cell receptor (beta chain) was sequenced for a study of long-term antiretroviral therapy in people with HIV. V lost 3 bases, J lost 7 bases, and 9 bases lay in between. From germline, CDR1 is SGHAT and CDR2 FQNNGV. This CDR3 region has 12 residues. Survey level was the resolution at which the v3.0 immunoSEQ assay ran. Assay: immunoSEQ multiplex PCR; the TCRdb copy retains only in-frame clones and omits some. The data contain about 21,000 clones, roughly 91% of them singletons. Researchers secured at least one pre-ART and at least two post-ART PBMC samples from each donor. Here the sequenced sample was unsorted PBMCs, taken 0.2 years before starting antiretroviral therapy. V is TRBV11-2 and J is TRBJ1-1; D is perhaps TRBD1 (6 bases). The TCR comes from a man between 18 and 29 years old with HIV. The CDR3 sequence: CASSFRGIEAFF. Here the CDR3 DNA reads TGTGCCAGCAGCTTTAGGGGGATTGAAGCTTTCTTT.